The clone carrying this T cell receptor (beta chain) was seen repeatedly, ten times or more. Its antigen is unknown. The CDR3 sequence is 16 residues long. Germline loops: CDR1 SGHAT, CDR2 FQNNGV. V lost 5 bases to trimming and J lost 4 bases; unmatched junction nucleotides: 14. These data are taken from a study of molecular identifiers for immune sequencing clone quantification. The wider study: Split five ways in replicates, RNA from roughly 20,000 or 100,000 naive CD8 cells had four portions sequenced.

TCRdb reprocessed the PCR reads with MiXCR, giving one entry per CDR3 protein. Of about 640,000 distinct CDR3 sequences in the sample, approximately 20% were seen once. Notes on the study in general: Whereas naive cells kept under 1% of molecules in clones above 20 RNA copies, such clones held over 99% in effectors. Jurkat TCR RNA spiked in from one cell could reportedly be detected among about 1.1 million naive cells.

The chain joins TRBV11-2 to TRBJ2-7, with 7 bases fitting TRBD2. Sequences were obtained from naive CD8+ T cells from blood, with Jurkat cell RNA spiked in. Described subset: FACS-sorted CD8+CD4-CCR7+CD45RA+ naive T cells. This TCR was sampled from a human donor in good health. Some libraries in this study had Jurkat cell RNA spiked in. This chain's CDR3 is CASSPGRASGLYEQYF. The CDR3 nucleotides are TGTGCCAGCAGCCCCGGCCGGGCTAGCGGTCTGTACGAGCAGTACTTC.